These T cell receptor beta chains were read from a single sample in a study of cytomegalovirus exposure and HLA in healthy donors. Using immunoSEQ multiplex PCR, the repertoire was profiled, and TCRdb retains in-frame clones only, with some absent. The sample includes 85,000 to 90,000 clones, 85% of them seen just once. Source material: PBMCs. Source of these receptors: a man aged 35-49 years in good health and CMV-seropositive. Both conserved end residues are part of each CDR3.

TRBJ1-2 TRBV21-1 CASSPVGVCADSGYTF
TRBJ2-2 TRBV19 CASRVAGGAGELFF
TRBJ1-2 TRBV27 CASSLVPRSYGYTF
TRBJ1-5 TRBV12-5 CASGGQGAQPQHF
TRBJ2-5 TRBV14 CASSQGRLAGGETQYF
TRBJ2-3 TRBV11-2 CASSYSYSTDTQYF
TRBJ2-1 TRBV7-3 CASSLLQGAYNEQFF
TRBJ1-2 TRBV7-9 CASSSVGQNYGYTF
TRBJ2-3 TRBV2 CASIIGLARTDTQYF
TRBJ2-3 TRBV5-4 CASSSWGLADRGDTQYF
TRBJ2-7 TRBV9 CASSPQLGQGFYEQYF
TRBJ1-2 TRBV6-5 CASSPPPGTVYGYTF
TRBJ2-5 TRBV6-1 CASSALTSGEQETQYF
TRBJ2-1 TRBV9 CASSVVASGSSYNEQFF